This TCR beta chain was found in a study of low-dose radiotherapy and immunotherapy resistance in tumors. Study as a whole: Both drugs were delivered intravenously to patients (nivolumab 240 mg every two weeks and ipilimumab 1 mg/kg every six weeks).

Gene-specific TRAV and TRBV primers were used for first-strand cDNA, covering alpha and beta chains. A constant-region primer paired with the V-primer adapter amplified TCRs over approximately 18 PCR cycles. It was by in vitro transcription that isolated mRNA was amplified. TCRdb ran MiXCR on the reads and lists one entry per CDR3 protein. The repertoire holds tens of thousands of distinct CDR3 sequences, with 20% to 25% as singletons. Specified time point: after trial treatment. Treatment of the sample: LDRT plus nivolumab, ipilimumab, low-dose cyclophosphamide and aspirin (RACIN trial). The V and J ends lost 5 bases and 6 bases, in that order; junction bases with no gene match: 8. CDR3 length equals 14 residues. CDR1 is SGHRS, CDR2 YFSETQ, per germline.

This receptor was identified in a female donor with ovarian cancer. V gene TRBV5-1 combines with J gene TRBJ2-3, with TRBD1 matching 8 bases. The sample here was PBMCs, taken after low-dose radiotherapy plus immunotherapy. CDR3 protein: CASSSQGAHDTQYF. The CDR3 coding sequence is TGCGCCAGCAGTTCGCAGGGGGCCCATGATACGCAGTATTTT.